The 11 T cell receptor beta chains below come from one sample, sequenced in a study of cytomegalovirus exposure and HLA in healthy donors. PCR primers comprised 60 Vbeta and 13 Jbeta primers. Here immunoSEQ multiplex PCR was the method, and the copy in TCRdb shows in-frame clones only, minus some. Of around 120,000 clones listed, roughly 80% are singletons. Sequencing was performed on PBMCs. The receptors were gathered from a woman in her thirties or forties in good health and CMV-seropositive.

This clone was found a few times. The V gene is TRBV7-9, the J gene TRBJ1-5; D is possibly TRBD1 (6 bases). The CDR3 is made up of 15 amino acids. V gave up 6 bases and J gave up 0 bases, with 12 bases separating them. Per the germline V gene, CDR1 is SEHNR and CDR2 is FQNEAQ (reference sequence). The CDR3 loop is CASSLQGVSNQPQHF. Written as DNA, the CDR3 is TGTGCCAGCAGTCTACAGGGCGTTAGCAATCAGCCCCAGCATTTT.

V gene TRBV30 combines with J gene TRBJ1-2, with 9 positions matching TRBD1. V lost 7 bases to trimming and J lost 4 bases; unmatched junction nucleotides: 10. Per germline, CDR1 GTSNPN and CDR2 SVGIG (reference sequence). The CDR3 runs 14 residues. CDR3 residues: CASTGGGGGYGYTF. The CDR3 bases are TGTGCCTCAACAGGGGGCGGAGGTGGCTATGGCTACACCTTC.

This clone appeared once. In DNA form, the CDR3 reads TGTGCCAGCAGCTTAACAGGGGGCTATGGCTACACCTTC. It is translated as CASSLTGGYGYTF. This chain joins TRBV27 and TRBJ1-2, with 8 bases identical to TRBD1. CDR1 and CDR2 (germline): MNHEY, SMNVEV (reference sequence). The CDR3 length is 13 residues. Losses at the gene ends were 6 bases for V and 4 bases for J; bases not matched to a gene: 4.

This chain links TRBV10-3 with TRBJ2-3; 7 positions agree with TRBD2. The J segment lost 1 base and the V segment lost 4 bases, leaving 5 bases of the junction unmatched. Looked up from germline, CDR1 is ENHRY and CDR2 is SYGVKD. CDR3 length: 15 amino acids. The CDR3 protein is CAISGGGKGTDTQYF. The CDR3 DNA sequence: TGTGCCATCAGTGGGGGGGGGAAAGGCACAGATACGCAGTATTTT.

V usage is TRBV4-1 and J usage is TRBJ2-4; 7 bases agree with TRBD2. The ends lost 0 bases at V and 0 bases at J; junction bases unmatched: 5. Germline V CDR1 and CDR2: MGHRA, YSYEKL. The CDR3 spans 17 residues. As DNA, the CDR3 is TGCGCCAGCAGCCAAGAAGGGAGGGGCTCAGCCAAAAACATTCAGTACTTC. Translating it yields CASSQEGRGSAKNIQYF.

The chain couples TRBV4-1 to TRBJ2-1; 12 bases map to TRBD2. CDR1 is MGHRA, CDR2 YSYEKL, per germline. The trim removed 1 base at V and 2 bases at J, leaving 0 bases unmatched. The CDR3 sequence is 16 residues long. The CDR3 protein is CASSQGLAGAYNEQFF. As DNA, the CDR3 is TGCGCCAGCAGCCAAGGACTAGCGGGAGCCTACAATGAGCAGTTCTTC.

The chain combines TRBV27 with TRBJ1-5; 11 nucleotides match TRBD1. The CDR3 has 14 residues. The V gene's germline CDR1 is MNHEY and CDR2 SMNVEV (reference sequence). Trimming cost V 6 bases and J 5 bases; bases outside gene matches: 3. The CDR3 bases are TGTGCCAGCAGCGGACAGGGGGCGCATCAGCCCCAGCATTTT. It specifies CASSGQGAHQPQHF.

The rearrangement uses TRBV5-1 and TRBJ2-1, with 10 bases fitting TRBD2. J gave up 2 bases and V 0 bases, and 5 bases lay outside the gene matches. CDR3 length: 17 amino acids. Germline CDR1 and CDR2: SGHRS and YFSETQ. The CDR3 is CASSLVASGGPYNEQFF. The CDR3 DNA reads as TGCGCCAGCAGCTTGGTCGCTAGCGGGGGCCCCTACAATGAGCAGTTCTTC.

The chain links TRBV13 to TRBJ2-2, with 10 bases that match TRBD1. The germline V gene has CDR1 PRHDT and CDR2 FYEKMQ (reference sequence). The CDR3 contains 16 residues. The V gene end was trimmed by 4 bases and the J gene end by 9 bases; junction bases not matched to a gene: 11. The CDR3: CASSSSGTGAPWELFF. In DNA, the CDR3 is TGTGCCAGCAGCTCTTCCGGGACAGGGGCCCCCTGGGAGCTGTTTTTT.

This clone appeared a few times. This chain uses TRBV6-5 with TRBJ2-7, with TRBD1 matching over 9 bases. CDR1 and CDR2 from the germline V gene are MNHEY and SVGAGI. The CDR3 totals 13 residues. Trimming at V came to 6 bases and at J to 6 bases, leaving 6 bases not matched to a gene. Here the CDR3 DNA reads TGTGCCAGCAGACCGGGACAGGGACTCGAGCAGTACTTC. Translating it yields CASRPGQGLEQYF.

This clone appeared once. The rearrangement uses TRBV9 and TRBJ2-1, with 7 bases aligning to TRBD1. Germline V gene lookup returns CDR1 SGDLS and CDR2 YYNGEE. The V and J ends lost 5 bases and 0 bases, in that order; junction bases with no gene match: 5. This CDR3 is 15 amino acids long. Here the CDR3 reads CASREGDSSYNEQFF. The CDR3 DNA reads as TGTGCCAGCAGGGAAGGGGACAGCTCCTACAATGAGCAGTTCTTC. Using reference TRBV9 and TRBJ2-1 for the parts outside the CDR3, the full variable domain is DSGVTQTPKHLITATGQRVTLRCSPRSGDLSVYWYQQSLDQGLQFLIQYYNGEERAKGNILERFSAQQFPDLHSELNLSSLELGDSALYFCASREGDSSYNEQFFGPGTRLTVL.